These T cell receptor beta chains were read from a single sample in a study of CD8+ T cells in alopecia areata. Using immunoSEQ multiplex PCR, the repertoire was profiled, and TCRdb retains in-frame clones only, with some absent. The sample shows around 150,000 clones, around three fifths of them seen only once. The sequences come from CD4+ T cells sorted from blood, collected at week 24, from a patient treated with tofacitinib. Receptor source: a human donor with alopecia areata. Both conserved end residues are part of each CDR3. Expanded clones get a size class; other rows say once, few or many, or leave the size out.

j_gene,v_gene,len,abundance,CDR3aa
TRBJ2-3,TRBV5-1,14,NA,CASSLRENTDTQYF
TRBJ1-2,TRBV2,14,NA,CASSEGQGVYGYTF
TRBJ1-5,TRBV5-6,12,NA,CASSLLNQPQHF
TRBJ2-5,TRBV4-2,16,NA,CASSQATSGGMETQYF
TRBJ1-2,TRBV9,15,NA,CASSPGTAIYGGYTF
TRBJ2-7,TRBV10-3,14,NA,CAITRGTRSGEQYF
TRBJ1-2,TRBV9,16,NA,CASSLSPGTYNYGYTF
TRBJ2-7,TRBV29-1,12,NA,CSVRTLSYEQYF
TRBJ2-3,TRBV30,12,NA,CAQRGGPDTQYF
TRBJ2-5,TRBV29-1,13,once,CSSSGVLQETQYF
TRBJ2-7,TRBV5-4,15,NA,CASSSPTSGGDEQYF
TRBJ2-7,TRBV23-1,13,few,CASSHRTVYEQYF
TRBJ2-1,TRBV29-1,11,NA,CSANPANEQFF
TRBJ1-5,TRBV30,13,NA,CAWSLGPYQPQHF
TRBJ2-3,TRBV5-6,11,NA,CASSSGSTQYF
TRBJ2-5,TRBV9,15,NA,CASSPQRGELETQYF
TRBJ2-2,TRBV4-1,13,NA,CASSLHLTGELFF
TRBJ2-7,TRBV7-9,14,NA,CASSFPAGTYEQYF
TRBJ1-6,TRBV14,16,NA,CASSQEVQLYNSPLHF
TRBJ2-5,TRBV2,12,NA,CASSVQRETQYF
TRBJ2-3,TRBV30,14,NA,CAWSFLQATDTQYF
TRBJ2-7,TRBV7-6,15,NA,CASSSMGGASYEQYF
TRBJ2-5,TRBV4-1,16,few,CASSHAGTSGQETQYF
TRBJ2-3,TRBV28,11,NA,CASRDQDTQYF
TRBJ2-5,TRBV15,16,NA,CATSPRGSTNQETQYF
TRBJ2-5,TRBV6-1,13,few,CASSGTGEETQYF
TRBJ1-1,TRBV7-8,13,NA,CASSRGWDTEAFF
TRBJ2-5,TRBV7-7,15,few,CASSPGTSRKETQYF
TRBJ2-5,TRBV6-1,14,once,CASSEGGRQETQYF
TRBJ1-2,TRBV29-1,11,NA,CGIKKDYGYTF
TRBJ2-5,TRBV7-8,13,NA,CASSWGLAETQYF
TRBJ2-7,TRBV29-1,13,NA,CSVVRGSSYEQYF
TRBJ1-3,TRBV6-6,13,NA,CASTSSSGNTIYF
TRBJ2-4,TRBV7-2,13,NA,CATHRTGNNIQYF
TRBJ2-1,TRBV5-5,14,NA,CASSLRGENNEQFF
TRBJ2-3,TRBV7-7,14,NA,CASSRGASTDTQYF
TRBJ2-5,TRBV5-1,13,few,CALSGGALETQYF